The 22 T cell receptor beta chains presented below share a single source sample, sequenced in a study of blood T cell repertoires in COVID-19. Assay used: immunoSEQ multiplex PCR; TCRdb lists only in-frame clones, some missing. Counted here are over 150,000 clones, approximately 80% occurring once; the ten biggest clones make up about 12%. Sequenced material: PBMCs or T cells enriched from blood (not recorded which). These receptor sequences come from a man in his forties who had recovered from COVID-19.

The rearrangement links TRBV2 to TRBJ1-5, with a tentative D call TRBD1 (6 bases). Trimming shortened V by 4 bases and J by 1 base, and 8 bases separated the two germline ends. This CDR3 is built from 14 residues. CDR1 is SNHLY, CDR2 FYNNEI, per germline. CDR3 bases: TGTGCCAGCAGTGGCACAGGGAGCAATCAGCCCCAGCATTTT. Translation gives CASSGTGSNQPQHF.

The chain is built from TRBV7-2 and TRBJ1-4; TRBD1 might be the D (5 bases). Trimming cost V 5 bases and J 2 bases, with 15 bases left between them. In germline, CDR1 is SGHTA, CDR2 FQGNSA. The CDR3 covers 16 residues. CDR3 loop: CASSPYGGGTNEKLFF. In nucleotides, the CDR3 is TGTGCCAGCAGCCCTTACGGGGGTGGCACTAATGAAAAACTGTTTTTT. The entire variable domain, with the rest obtained from reference TRBV7-2 and TRBJ1-4, is as follows: GAGVSQSPSNKVTEKGKDVELRCDPISGHTALYWYRQSLGQGLEFLIYFQGNSAPDKSGLPSDRFSAERTGGSVSTLTIQRTQQEDSAVYLCASSPYGGGTNEKLFFGSGTQLSVL.

CDR3: CAISESDRANTEAFF. The CDR3 bases are TGTGCCATCAGTGAGTCCGACAGGGCCAACACTGAAGCTTTCTTT. The chain links TRBV10-3 to TRBJ1-1; 7 nucleotides line up with TRBD1. Germline values: CDR1 ENHRY, CDR2 SYGVKD. The ends lost 0 bases at V and 2 bases at J; junction bases unmatched: 3. CDR3 size: 15 residues.

The chain's CDR3 is CASSSTGNEQYF. Here the CDR3 DNA reads TGTGCCAGCAGTTCGACAGGGAACGAGCAGTACTTC. This chain uses TRBV28 with TRBJ2-7; 7 nucleotides line up with TRBD1. Germline CDR1 is MDHEN and CDR2 is SYDVKM. This CDR3 has 12 residues. V lost 4 bases, J lost 5 bases, and 2 bases stayed unmatched. Together with reference TRBV28 and TRBJ2-7, the CDR3 gives the full variable domain: DVKVTQSSRYLVKRTGEKVFLECVQDMDHENMFWYRQDPGLGLRLIYFSYDVKMKEKGDIPEGYSVSREKKERFSLILESASTNQTSMYLCASSSTGNEQYFGPGTRLTVT.

The chain joins TRBV2 to TRBJ1-2; unclear D gene. V lost 3 bases, J lost 6 bases, and 17 bases lay in between. Germline loops: CDR1 SNHLY, CDR2 FYNNEI. CDR3 length: 15 residues. The CDR3 is CASSESPRQWNGYTF. The CDR3 DNA follows: TGTGCCAGCAGTGAGTCCCCGCGGCAGTGGAATGGCTACACCTTC.

V is TRBV11-1 and J is TRBJ2-1; TRBD2 aligns across 12 bases. The CDR3 length is 15 residues. Germline CDR1 SGHAT, CDR2 FQDESV (reference sequence). The junction had 5 bases not matched to a gene; V was cut back by 3 bases and J by 8 bases. The CDR3 coding sequence is TGTGCCAGCAGCTTGACTAGCGGGAGAATGTATGAGCAGTTCTTC. Its translation: CASSLTSGRMYEQFF. The full variable domain, its missing parts supplied by reference TRBV11-1 and TRBJ2-1, is EAEVAQSPRYKITEKSQAVAFWCDPISGHATLYWYRQILGQGPELLVQFQDESVVDDSQLPKDRFSAERLKGVDSTLKIQPAELGDSAMYLCASSLTSGRMYEQFFGPGTRLTVL.

The chain uses TRBV4-2 and TRBJ1-1; D may be TRBD1 (5 bases). Per the germline V gene, CDR1 is LGHNA and CDR2 is YNFKEQ. The CDR3 has 15 amino acids. Trimming removed 1 base at V and 3 bases at J, with 12 bases between. CDR3 residues: CASSQVARADTEAFF. The CDR3 coding sequence is TGTGCCAGCAGCCAAGTGGCCAGGGCGGACACTGAAGCTTTCTTT.

The CDR3 nucleotides read TGTGCCAGCAGTGACAGGGGAGGCACAGATACGCAGTATTTT. Translation: CASSDRGGTDTQYF. The chain combines TRBV2 with TRBJ2-3; TRBD1 is a possible D gene (6 bases). Trimming pared 3 bases from V and 1 base from J, leaving 8 bases between. The CDR3 is made up of 14 amino acids. The germline V gene has CDR1 SNHLY and CDR2 FYNNEI.

This chain uses TRBV11-2 with TRBJ1-3, with TRBD1 identical over 7 bases. Germline V gene lookup returns CDR1 SGHAT and CDR2 FQNNGV. Losses at the gene ends were 5 bases for V and 3 bases for J; bases not matched to a gene: 7. The CDR3 is 15 residues long. In DNA, the CDR3 is TGTGCCAGCAGCCTACAGGGGTTGTTTGGAAACACCATATATTTT. Translation gives CASSLQGLFGNTIYF.

V gene TRBV28 combines with J gene TRBJ2-5, with D possibly being TRBD2 (5 bases). This CDR3 region has 13 residues. V was clipped by 5 bases and J by 5 bases, with 12 bases between them. CDR1 is MDHEN, CDR2 SYDVKM, per germline. The DNA of the CDR3 is TGTGCCAGCAGTCCACTAGGGCAGGAGACCCAGTACTTC. Encoded protein: CASSPLGQETQYF.

The chain has TRBV6-4 and TRBJ2-1, with 9 bases fitting TRBD2. Trimming at V came to 3 bases and at J to 4 bases, leaving 7 bases not matched to a gene. This CDR3 has 16 amino acids. Germline values: CDR1 MRHNA, CDR2 SNTAGT. Here the CDR3 reads CASSDSGLAPYNEQFF. The CDR3 DNA is TGTGCCAGCAGTGATTCGGGACTAGCACCATACAATGAGCAGTTCTTC.

The rearrangement uses TRBV7-9 and TRBJ2-1; the D gene is possibly TRBD2 (6 bases). V lost 5 bases and J 7 bases, leaving 15 bases between the germline ends. Germline CDR1 SEHNR, CDR2 FQNEAQ (reference sequence). The CDR3 length is 14 residues. CDR3 sequence reads: CASSASGTVNEQFF. DNA of the CDR3: TGTGCCAGCAGCGCCTCCGGGACTGTGAATGAGCAGTTCTTC.

The chain carries TRBV14 and TRBJ2-1, with TRBD2 identical over 11 bases. CDR3 length: 17 amino acids. Germline V gene data show CDR1 as SGHDN and CDR2 as FVKESK. The V segment lost 1 base and the J segment 8 bases; nucleotides outside the gene matches: 10. CDR3 sequence: CASSQVYRLAGIDEQFF. CDR3 coding DNA: TGTGCCAGCAGCCAAGTTTACCGACTAGCGGGAATCGATGAGCAGTTCTTC.

The rearrangement uses TRBV2 and TRBJ2-5, with D possibly TRBD1 on 5 matching bases. CDR1 and CDR2 from the germline V gene are SNHLY and FYNNEI. V lost 6 bases, J lost 5 bases, and 13 bases lay in between. The CDR3 totals 13 residues. The CDR3 nucleotides are TGTGCCAGCAGCCTGGTGACAGTCGAGACCCAGTACTTC. It yields the protein CASSLVTVETQYF.

V usage is TRBV19 and J usage is TRBJ1-3; D is uncertain. The CDR3 is 17 amino acids. CDR1 is LNHDA, CDR2 SQIVND, per germline (reference sequence). V lost 7 bases to trimming and J lost 0 bases, with 19 bases between them. The CDR3 sequence is CASTSNPAGLSGNTIYF. The DNA of the CDR3 is TGTGCCAGTACCTCAAACCCGGCGGGTCTCTCTGGAAACACCATATATTTT.

The rearrangement uses TRBV5-1 and TRBJ2-5, with 7 bases identical to TRBD1. This CDR3 is 14 amino acids long. Germline V gene data show CDR1 as SGHRS and CDR2 as YFSETQ. The ends lost 4 bases at V and 0 bases at J; junction bases unmatched: 3. In DNA, the CDR3 is TGCGCCAGCAGCCTGCAGGGGGACCAAGAGACCCAGTACTTC. Residues: CASSLQGDQETQYF.

The chain is built from TRBV5-1 and TRBJ2-1, with a tentative D call TRBD1 (7 bases). The V gene's germline CDR1 is SGHRS and CDR2 YFSETQ. V dropped 4 bases and J dropped 4 bases, with 15 bases sitting between them. The CDR3 is 15 amino acids. The CDR3 here is CASSTGDSYYNEQFF. For the CDR3, the DNA is TGCGCCAGCAGCACGGGGGACAGCTATTACAATGAGCAGTTCTTC.

This CDR3 reads CASSIINFNQPQHF. The CDR3 nucleotides are TGTGCCAGTAGTATTATTAATTTCAATCAGCCCCAGCATTTT. The gene calls are TRBV19 and TRBJ1-5; D remains ambiguous. The CDR3 runs 14 residues. The V end was cut by 3 bases, the J end by 3 bases, with 9 bases between. CDR1 and CDR2 from the germline V gene are LNHDA and SQIVND (reference sequence).

The chain links TRBV5-3 to TRBJ1-2; TRBD1 matches 7 bases. TRBV5-3 is annotated as an ORF whose role is uncertain. This CDR3 is built from 14 residues. Trimming cost V 4 bases and J 4 bases; bases outside gene matches: 7. CDR3 DNA: TGTGCCAGAAGCCCAGGGGGACTCGGCTATGGCTACACCTTC. It specifies CARSPGGLGYGYTF.

The chain joins TRBV9 to TRBJ2-5; perhaps TRBD2 as D (6 bases). Germline values: CDR1 SGDLS, CDR2 YYNGEE. The CDR3 loop spans 15 amino acids. V dropped 3 bases and J dropped 5 bases, with 17 bases sitting between them. DNA of the CDR3: TGTGCCAGCAGCGCCACCGGGTCTGGGGGGGAGACCCAGTACTTC. It yields the protein CASSATGSGGETQYF.

This clone occurred a few times. The chain recombines TRBV10-3 with TRBJ1-3; D is perhaps TRBD1 (5 bases). Germline CDR1 is ENHRY and CDR2 is SYGVKD. The CDR3 extends over 13 amino acids. Trimming stripped 9 bases from V and 3 bases from J, with 12 bases between. The CDR3 here is CAMGEGSGNTIYF. The CDR3, as DNA: TGTGCCATGGGTGAGGGGAGTGGAAACACCATATATTTT.

The chain carries TRBV5-5 and TRBJ1-4; TRBD1 is a possible D gene (5 bases). The germline gives CDR1 SGHKS, CDR2 YYEKEE (reference sequence). The CDR3 runs to 16 residues. V gave up 2 bases and J gave up 7 bases, with 18 bases separating them. For the CDR3, the DNA is TGTGCCAGCAGCTTCAAACAGGACCCAAGAATTGAAAAACTGTTTTTT. This sequence encodes CASSFKQDPRIEKLFF.